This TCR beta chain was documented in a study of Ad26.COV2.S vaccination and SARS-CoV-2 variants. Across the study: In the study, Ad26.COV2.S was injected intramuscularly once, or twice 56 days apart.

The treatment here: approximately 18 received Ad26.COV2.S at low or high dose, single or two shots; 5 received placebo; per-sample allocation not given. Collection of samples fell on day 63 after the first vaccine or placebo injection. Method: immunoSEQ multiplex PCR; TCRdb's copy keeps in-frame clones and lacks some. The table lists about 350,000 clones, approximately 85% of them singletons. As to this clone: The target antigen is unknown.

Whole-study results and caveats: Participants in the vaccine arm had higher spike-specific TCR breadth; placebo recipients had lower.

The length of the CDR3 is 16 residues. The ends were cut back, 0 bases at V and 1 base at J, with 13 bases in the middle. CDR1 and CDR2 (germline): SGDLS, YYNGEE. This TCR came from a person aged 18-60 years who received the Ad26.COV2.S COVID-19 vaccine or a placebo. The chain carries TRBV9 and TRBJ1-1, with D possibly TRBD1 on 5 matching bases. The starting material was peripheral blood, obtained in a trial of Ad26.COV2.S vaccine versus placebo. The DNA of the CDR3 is TGTGCCAGCAGCGTAGTAACAGGTAGCCCGAACACTGAAGCTTTCTTT. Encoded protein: CASSVVTGSPNTEAFF.